The 21 T cell receptor beta chains in this list originate from one sample, sequenced in a study of blood T cell repertoires in COVID-19 (dated by TCRdb to 2018 to 2020). The method was the immunoSEQ multiplex PCR assay. This is the immuneACCESS table as TCRdb keeps it, with only in-frame sequences that have V and J called. A part of the clones is gone; compared with another copy, unresolved V genes explain less than half, and the rest is unexplained. The sample includes about 230,000 clones, with just over 85% observed a single time. The top ten clones comprise around 15% of the sample. Source material: PBMCs or T cells enriched from blood (not recorded which). The receptors stem from a man in his late teens or twenties who had recovered from COVID-19.

The rearrangement uses TRBV4-1 and TRBJ1-5, with D hard to call. V was shortened by 3 bases and J by 10 bases, with 13 bases between the two germline ends. The germline V gene encodes CDR1 MGHRA and CDR2 YSYEKL. The CDR3 totals 13 residues. The CDR3 nucleotides are TGCGCCAGCAGCCACCGAATAGAGGGTCCCCAGCATTTT. Its protein is CASSHRIEGPQHF.

The rearrangement uses TRBV5-1 and TRBJ1-1, with 7 bases identical to TRBD1. This CDR3 is built from 14 residues. The junction had 2 bases not matched to a gene; V was cut back by 0 bases and J by 3 bases. Germline CDR1 SGHRS, CDR2 YFSETQ. DNA of the CDR3: TGCGCCAGCAGCTTGGTGGGACAGTACACTGAAGCTTTCTTT. Protein sequence: CASSLVGQYTEAFF.

The rearrangement links TRBV18 to TRBJ2-2; 7 nucleotides match TRBD1. This CDR3 is built from 14 residues. CDR1 and CDR2 (germline): KGHSH, LQKENI. V shed 6 bases and J 1 base; nucleotides not matched to a gene: 2. As DNA, the CDR3 is TGTGCCAGCTCCACAGGGGTGAACACCGGGGAGCTGTTTTTT. This sequence encodes CASSTGVNTGELFF.

The chain joins TRBV21-1 to TRBJ2-4; the D segment call TRBD2 is taken from the table without a DNA check. TRBV21-1 is termed a pseudogene. This CDR3 spans 19 amino acids. Here the CDR3 reads CASSKPTSGTYLAKNIQYF. The CDR3 DNA follows: TGTGCCAGCAGCAAACCGACTAGCGGGACCTATCTAGCCAAAAACATTCAGTACTTC.

The chain carries TRBV5-1 and TRBJ2-5; TRBD1 might be the D (6 bases). The CDR3 extends over 14 amino acids. Germline V CDR1 and CDR2: SGHRS, YFSETQ. The V and J ends lost 4 bases and 4 bases respectively, with 14 bases between them. The CDR3 DNA reads as TGCGCCAGCAGCACCGGACAGTGGGCAGAGACCCAGTACTTC. Translation: CASSTGQWAETQYF.

The genes are TRBV9 and TRBJ1-1; D is uncertain. The CDR3 contains 13 residues. V lost 0 bases and J lost 7, with 10 bases in between. Germline loops: CDR1 SGDLS, CDR2 YYNGEE. The CDR3 loop reads CASSVAVEGEAFF. The CDR3 nucleotides read TGTGCCAGCAGCGTAGCGGTGGAGGGTGAAGCTTTCTTT.

The CDR3 sequence is CASSAESSGNTIYF. The CDR3 bases are TGTGCCAGCAGCGCTGAGAGCTCTGGAAACACCATATATTTT. This chain links TRBV5-5 with TRBJ1-3; D not certain. The V end lost 4 bases, the J end lost 0 bases, and 8 bases lay between the germline ends. The length of the CDR3 is 14 residues. Germline CDR1 is SGHKS and CDR2 is YYEKEE (reference sequence).

J is TRBJ2-5 and V is TRBV28; 8 nucleotides match TRBD2. The junction had 5 bases not matched to a gene; V was cut back by 5 bases and J by 3 bases. Per the germline V gene, CDR1 is MDHEN and CDR2 is SYDVKM. This CDR3 comprises 14 residues. CDR3: CASSKPGLEETQYF. The CDR3 bases are TGTGCCAGCAGTAAACCGGGACTAGAAGAGACCCAGTACTTC. The variable domain in full, with the rest retrieved from reference TRBV28 and TRBJ2-5, is DVKVTQSSRYLVKRTGEKVFLECVQDMDHENMFWYRQDPGLGLRLIYFSYDVKMKEKGDIPEGYSVSREKKERFSLILESASTNQTSMYLCASSKPGLEETQYFGPGTRLLVL.

This clone appeared once. The J gene is TRBJ2-2, the V gene TRBV5-6; 7 bases fit TRBD1. The CDR3 is 15 residues long. Germline assignment: CDR1 SGHDT and CDR2 YYEEEE. V lost 2 bases to trimming and J lost 5 bases; unmatched junction nucleotides: 6. In nucleotides, the CDR3 is TGTGCCAGCAGCTTTTTACAGGGGTATACCGGGGAGCTGTTTTTT. It is translated as CASSFLQGYTGELFF.

With regard to this clone: The sample carries other DNA sequences with the same CDR3. The chain has TRBV6-5 and TRBJ2-7; TRBD1 might be the D (6 bases). The germline gives CDR1 MNHEY, CDR2 SVGAGI. The CDR3 has 14 amino acids. The V and J ends lost 6 bases and 2 bases respectively, with 14 bases between them. For the CDR3, the DNA is TGTGCCAGCAGCCTCGGGACAAGACCCTACGAGCAGTACTTC. Residues: CASSLGTRPYEQYF.

This chain links TRBV11-3 with TRBJ2-1; D remains unclear. The CDR3 sequence is 14 residues long. CDR1 is SGHNT, CDR2 YENEEA, per germline. V was clipped by 7 bases and J by 5 bases, with 15 bases between them. The CDR3 DNA reads as TGTGCCAGCAAGTGGGCAATCCTCAACAATGAGCAGTTCTTC. Its protein product is CASKWAILNNEQFF.

The chain couples TRBV7-9 to TRBJ2-2; 11 positions match TRBD2. The CDR3 length is 17 residues. V dropped 3 bases and J dropped 4; count of bases not matched to a gene: 7. CDR1 and CDR2 (germline): SEHNR, FQNEAQ (reference sequence). The CDR3: CASSFDSGRAVTGELFF. CDR3 DNA sequence: TGTGCCAGCAGCTTCGATAGCGGGAGGGCCGTCACCGGGGAGCTGTTTTTT.

The chain is built from TRBV9 and TRBJ2-1; 10 bases map to TRBD2. CDR3 size: 16 residues. Germline-derived CDR1 and CDR2 are SGDLS and YYNGEE. Trimming cost V 0 bases and J 13 bases; bases outside gene matches: 13. In DNA form, the CDR3 reads TGTGCCAGCAGCGTAGGCCCAGCGGGAGGGCCGGTCGGCCAGTTCTTC. This sequence encodes CASSVGPAGGPVGQFF.

The chain carries TRBV28 and TRBJ2-3; D gene uncertain. V lost 7 bases and J 6 bases, leaving 11 bases between the germline ends. This CDR3 comprises 12 residues. The germline V gene encodes CDR1 MDHEN and CDR2 SYDVKM. The CDR3 is CASTSPEDTQYF. In nucleotides, the CDR3 is TGTGCCAGCACGTCCCCGGAGGATACGCAGTATTTT.

The chain has TRBV27 and TRBJ1-2, with 9 bases fitting TRBD1. V trimming: 6 bases; J trimming: 3 bases; junction bases outside the gene matches: 5. CDR1 and CDR2 from the germline V gene are MNHEY and SMNVEV (reference sequence). This CDR3 is built from 14 residues. The CDR3, as DNA: TGTGCCAGCAGGCGGACAGGGGAGTACTATGGCTACACCTTC. It codes for CASRRTGEYYGYTF.

The gene calls are TRBV12-3 or TRBV12-4 and TRBJ2-1; D not certain. V lost 5 bases and J 9 bases, leaving 8 bases between the germline ends. The CDR3 consists of 11 residues. CDR3 DNA: TGTGCCAGCAGTCCCGTCGGTGAGCAGTTCTTC. This sequence encodes CASSPVGEQFF.

This chain uses TRBV12-5 with TRBJ2-7; possible D gene TRBD1, 5 bases. Germline values: CDR1 LGHNT, CDR2 FRNRAP. The CDR3 covers 14 residues. V was shortened by 5 bases and J by 2 bases, with 13 bases between the two germline ends. The CDR3 here is CASGEGVSTYEQYF. For the CDR3, the DNA is TGTGCTAGTGGTGAAGGGGTATCCACCTACGAGCAGTACTTC. Full variable domain (rest looked up from reference TRBV12-5 and TRBJ2-7): DARVTQTPRHKVTEMGQEVTMRCQPILGHNTVFWYRQTMMQGLELLAYFRNRAPLDDSGMPKDRFSAEMPDATLATLKIQPSEPRDSAVYFCASGEGVSTYEQYFGPGTRLTVT.

V is TRBV7-8 and J is TRBJ1-2; 10 bases are shared with TRBD1. This CDR3 is built from 15 residues. Per germline, CDR1 SGHVS and CDR2 FQNEAQ. V lost 5 bases and J lost 7; bases outside the gene matches: 10. In DNA, the CDR3 is TGTGCCAGCAGCGGAACGGGGACAGGGGCGGGTGGCTACACCTTC. Translation gives CASSGTGTGAGGYTF.

The gene calls are TRBV9 and TRBJ2-3; maybe TRBD2 (5 bases). Trimming removed 4 bases from V and 6 bases from J, with 9 bases in between. The CDR3 spans 12 residues. Looked up from germline, CDR1 is SGDLS and CDR2 is YYNGEE. CDR3 region: CASSPSGDTQYF. The CDR3 DNA sequence: TGTGCCAGCAGCCCGTCGGGGGATACGCAGTATTTT.

This clone was picked up many times. The chain employs TRBV9 and TRBJ2-1; 13 bases agree with TRBD2. The CDR3 is made up of 18 amino acids. V trimming: 0 bases; J trimming: 7 bases; junction bases outside the gene matches: 10. Germline CDR1 SGDLS, CDR2 YYNGEE. The CDR3 reads CASSVALFGTSGMNEQFF. As DNA, the CDR3 is TGTGCCAGCAGCGTAGCCCTTTTTGGGACTAGCGGGATGAATGAGCAGTTCTTC.

The CDR3 DNA sequence: TGTGCCAGCAGCTTGTCGGCTAGCAACTACAATGAGCAGTTCTTC. As protein: CASSLSASNYNEQFF. The gene calls are TRBV7-2 and TRBJ2-1; weak D call: TRBD2 (5 bases). The CDR3 extends over 15 amino acids. Trimming left V 3 bases short and J 3 bases short, with 12 bases between. Germline values: CDR1 SGHTA, CDR2 FQGNSA.